The rows below give T cell receptor beta chains drawn from one sample of a study of CD8 T cells in Susac syndrome. TCRdb fed the immunoSEQ multiplex PCR reads into MiXCR, producing one record per CDR3 protein. The table lists approximately 190,000 distinct CDR3 sequences, 85% to 95% of them singletons. Sequencing was done on a sample of CD8+ T cells from PBMCs. All receptors derive from a human donor with Susac syndrome. Each CDR3 is given without its conserved first and last residue. The D gene is left open where the match is weak. Not all rows give a size; the values are once, few, many and, for expanded clones, a class.

CDR3aa: ASSHRGGGTEAF; abundance: -; v_gene: TRBV19; d_gene: TRBD1; j_gene: TRBJ1-1
CDR3aa: ASSQDGTGVSDTQY; abundance: -; v_gene: TRBV4-2; d_gene: TRBD1; j_gene: TRBJ2-3
CDR3aa: ASSSTDSDTQY; abundance: -; v_gene: TRBV7-7; d_gene: -; j_gene: TRBJ2-3
CDR3aa: ASSLYRDQTTDTQY; abundance: -; v_gene: TRBV5-1; d_gene: -; j_gene: TRBJ2-3
CDR3aa: ASRLSCLAGAGEQY; abundance: -; v_gene: TRBV12-2; d_gene: -; j_gene: TRBJ2-7
CDR3aa: ASSLWARTGVGGEQF; abundance: -; v_gene: TRBV28; d_gene: -; j_gene: TRBJ2-1
CDR3aa: ASGGGPDTQY; abundance: -; v_gene: TRBV10-2; d_gene: -; j_gene: TRBJ2-3
CDR3aa: ASSQGLAGYRSYEQY; abundance: -; v_gene: TRBV4-2; d_gene: TRBD2; j_gene: TRBJ2-7
CDR3aa: ASSPDSAGGPETQY; abundance: -; v_gene: TRBV9; d_gene: TRBD2; j_gene: TRBJ2-5
CDR3aa: ASSLEPGYTTKNIQY; abundance: -; v_gene: TRBV12-3/TRBV12-4; d_gene: -; j_gene: TRBJ2-4
CDR3aa: ASSQDLGEVFNEQF; abundance: -; v_gene: TRBV3-1; d_gene: -; j_gene: TRBJ2-1
CDR3aa: ASSFLAGLTDTQY; abundance: -; v_gene: TRBV27; d_gene: TRBD2; j_gene: TRBJ2-3
CDR3aa: ASRTGGLYTEAF; abundance: once; v_gene: TRBV3-1; d_gene: TRBD1; j_gene: TRBJ1-1
CDR3aa: SAESRTGVSYNEQF; abundance: -; v_gene: TRBV29-1; d_gene: TRBD1; j_gene: TRBJ2-1
CDR3aa: ASSSDLNGELF; abundance: -; v_gene: TRBV7-9; d_gene: -; j_gene: TRBJ2-2
CDR3aa: SASRESYEQY; abundance: -; v_gene: TRBV20-1; d_gene: -; j_gene: TRBJ2-7
CDR3aa: ASSITGGTYNEQF; abundance: -; v_gene: TRBV19; d_gene: TRBD2; j_gene: TRBJ2-1
CDR3aa: AWSGDSHSNQPQH; abundance: -; v_gene: TRBV30; d_gene: TRBD1; j_gene: TRBJ1-5
CDR3aa: ASSLRGGNSPLH; abundance: once; v_gene: TRBV7-3; d_gene: -; j_gene: TRBJ1-6
CDR3aa: ASSPKTYQETQY; abundance: -; v_gene: TRBV13; d_gene: -; j_gene: TRBJ2-5
CDR3aa: ASSFPLAGNSYEQY; abundance: -; v_gene: TRBV11-2; d_gene: TRBD2; j_gene: TRBJ2-7
CDR3aa: ASSPRLANNEQF; abundance: -; v_gene: TRBV27; d_gene: TRBD2; j_gene: TRBJ2-1
CDR3aa: ASRADTQY; abundance: -; v_gene: TRBV27; d_gene: -; j_gene: TRBJ2-3
CDR3aa: ASSSEPADTQY; abundance: -; v_gene: TRBV5-1; d_gene: -; j_gene: TRBJ2-3
CDR3aa: ASSTRSPHGYT; abundance: -; v_gene: TRBV12-3/TRBV12-4; d_gene: -; j_gene: TRBJ1-2
CDR3aa: ASSVSGSIANEQF; abundance: -; v_gene: TRBV9; d_gene: TRBD2; j_gene: TRBJ2-1
CDR3aa: ASSSSQGYT; abundance: -; v_gene: TRBV5-1; d_gene: -; j_gene: TRBJ1-2
CDR3aa: AWSVHRGGTVKQF; abundance: -; v_gene: TRBV30; d_gene: TRBD2; j_gene: TRBJ2-1
CDR3aa: ASSSTQGHEQY; abundance: -; v_gene: TRBV13; d_gene: -; j_gene: TRBJ2-7
CDR3aa: ASSFGGGKQPQH; abundance: -; v_gene: TRBV9; d_gene: -; j_gene: TRBJ1-5
CDR3aa: ASSPSDSNQPQH; abundance: few; v_gene: TRBV7-9; d_gene: -; j_gene: TRBJ1-5
CDR3aa: ASSLPGPKGYGYT; abundance: -; v_gene: TRBV7-9; d_gene: -; j_gene: TRBJ1-2
CDR3aa: ASSYRDRGLTEAF; abundance: once; v_gene: TRBV7-9; d_gene: TRBD1; j_gene: TRBJ1-1
CDR3aa: ASSLGDGGYT; abundance: -; v_gene: TRBV11-2; d_gene: -; j_gene: TRBJ1-2